What follows are 22 T cell receptor beta chains derived from one specimen sequenced in a study of technical replicates of blood from a few donors. Sequencing used immunoSEQ multiplex PCR; TCRdb keeps in-frame clones, though not all of them. The sample shows approximately 68,000 clones, under 98% of them seen only once. The specimen was T cells isolated from PBMCs. Receptors were obtained from a human donor in good health.

This rearrangement joins TRBV29-1 to TRBJ2-5; D gene unclear. This CDR3 contains 13 residues. With 5 bases removed from V and 0 bases from J, the gap between germline ends came to 10 bases. Germline V gives CDR1 SQVTM, CDR2 ANQGSEA. Here the CDR3 DNA reads TGCAGCGTTTACATCCAGTACCAAGAGACCCAGTACTTC. Its translation: CSVYIQYQETQYF.

The V gene is TRBV28, the J gene TRBJ1-1, with D hard to call. The V gene's germline CDR1 is MDHEN and CDR2 SYDVKM. V lost 3 bases, J lost 7 bases, and 12 bases lay in between. The CDR3 contains 13 residues. CDR3 nucleotide sequence: TGTGCCAGCAGTTTGGGAGGGAGGGTTGAAGCTTTCTTT. The encoded protein is CASSLGGRVEAFF.

The chain links TRBV28 to TRBJ1-4; TRBD1 aligns across 7 bases. Germline CDR1 MDHEN, CDR2 SYDVKM. The CDR3 sequence is 16 residues long. After removal of 1 base from V and 4 bases from J, the junction contained 6 bases not matched to a gene. DNA for the CDR3: TGTGCCAGCAGTTTATCCGGGACAGCCTTTAATGAAAAACTGTTTTTT. Protein sequence: CASSLSGTAFNEKLFF.

The chain has TRBV27 and TRBJ2-7; 8 bases line up with TRBD2. The CDR3 has 14 amino acids. CDR1 and CDR2 from the germline V gene are MNHEY and SMNVEV (reference sequence). The trim removed 3 bases at V and 2 bases at J, leaving 3 bases unmatched. This CDR3 is CASSFGLAAYEQYF. CDR3 bases: TGTGCCAGCAGTTTCGGACTAGCAGCCTACGAGCAGTACTTC.

This chain connects TRBV11-3 to TRBJ1-5, with 7 bases identical to TRBD1. CDR1 SGHNT and CDR2 YENEEA come from the germline V gene. J lost 4 bases, V lost 2 bases, and 8 bases had no gene match. CDR3 size: 16 residues. CDR3 in amino acids: CASSLNGGTANQPQHF. CDR3 sequence (DNA): TGTGCCAGCAGCTTAAATGGAGGGACAGCAAATCAGCCCCAGCATTTT.

CDR3 nucleotide sequence: TGTGCCAGCTCACCACTTCCAGGGGTAGGATACGAGCAGTACTTC. Its protein is CASSPLPGVGYEQYF. The J gene is TRBJ2-7, the V gene TRBV18, with D perhaps matching TRBD1 (6 bases). V was clipped by 1 base and J by 4 bases, with 14 bases between them. CDR3 length equals 15 residues. Germline values: CDR1 KGHSH, CDR2 LQKENI.

The rearrangement joins TRBV5-4 to TRBJ1-2, with 10 bases identical to TRBD1. Trimming removed 0 bases from V and 7 bases from J; junction bases left unmatched: 3. CDR1 and CDR2 from the germline V gene are SGHNT and YYREEE (reference sequence). This CDR3 is built from 14 residues. The CDR3 region is CASSLGGDRGGYTF. The CDR3 coding sequence is TGTGCCAGCAGCTTGGGTGGGGACAGGGGTGGCTACACCTTC.

This chain uses TRBV27 with TRBJ2-5, with D tentatively TRBD2 (6 bases). The ends were cut back, 3 bases at V and 4 bases at J, with 21 bases in the middle. The CDR3 is made up of 17 amino acids. Per the germline V gene, CDR1 is MNHEY and CDR2 is SMNVEV (reference sequence). Here the CDR3 reads CASSLNRDSGSGETQYF. The CDR3 DNA sequence: TGTGCCAGCAGTTTGAACCGGGACTCGGGGTCGGGAGAGACCCAGTACTTC.

CDR3 in DNA: TGTGCCTGGAGTGACATAACAGGGGAAAAACTGTTTTTT. Protein product: CAWSDITGEKLFF. The rearrangement uses TRBV30 and TRBJ1-4; D is perhaps TRBD1 (6 bases). This CDR3 is built from 13 residues. V was pared by 1 base and J by 8 bases, with 11 bases between. CDR1 is GTSNPN and CDR2 is SVGIG in the germline V gene (reference sequence).

CDR3 loop: CASSESLAGGYGGELFF. The DNA for the CDR3 is TGTGCCAGCAGCGAGAGTCTAGCGGGAGGGTACGGCGGGGAGCTGTTTTTT. J is TRBJ2-2 and V is TRBV9, with 12 bases identical to TRBD2. This CDR3 is built from 17 residues. V shed 3 bases and J 7 bases; nucleotides not matched to a gene: 10. Germline V gene data show CDR1 as SGDLS and CDR2 as YYNGEE.

There are a few counts of this clone. The J gene is TRBJ1-5, the V gene TRBV7-9; 9 positions match TRBD1. J gave up 5 bases and V 5 bases, and 1 base lay outside the gene matches. The germline gives CDR1 SEHNR, CDR2 FQNEAQ (reference sequence). The CDR3 spans 13 residues. The CDR3 sequence is CASSRTGDQPQHF. In nucleotides, the CDR3 is TGTGCCAGCAGCCGGACAGGGGATCAGCCCCAGCATTTT.

The chain couples TRBV5-1 to TRBJ2-1; perhaps TRBD2 as D (6 bases). CDR3 size: 15 residues. Looked up from germline, CDR1 is SGHRS and CDR2 is YFSETQ. V dropped 1 base and J dropped 5 bases, with 13 bases sitting between them. As DNA, the CDR3 is TGCGCCAGCAGCTTGCTTCGGGAGCTAGACAATGAGCAGTTCTTC. Translated: CASSLLRELDNEQFF. The whole variable domain, filled in from reference TRBV5-1 and TRBJ2-1, reads KAGVTQTPRYLIKTRGQQVTLSCSPISGHRSVSWYQQTPGQGLQFLFEYFSETQRNKGNFPGRFSGRQFSNSRSEMNVSTLELGDSALYLCASSLLRELDNEQFFGPGTRLTVL.

V gene TRBV6-5 combines with J gene TRBJ2-3; maybe TRBD2 (6 bases). V was pared by 6 bases and J by 2 bases, with 12 bases between. Germline CDR1 MNHEY, CDR2 SVGAGI. The CDR3 runs to 14 residues. Here the CDR3 DNA reads TGTGCCAGCAGACCAGCGGGTTCCACAGATACGCAGTATTTT. This translates into CASRPAGSTDTQYF.

This chain uses TRBV9 with TRBJ1-2; D is uncertain. Trimming removed 1 base at V and 1 base at J, with 11 bases between. CDR1 SGDLS and CDR2 YYNGEE come from the germline V gene. This CDR3 comprises 15 residues. The CDR3 DNA follows: TGTGCCAGCAGCGTAAACTCGGGGATTAACTATGGCTACACCTTC. Translating gives CASSVNSGINYGYTF.

The CDR3, as DNA: TGTGCCAGCAGTCCTAGTTGGATAAACAGGGTCCGCGGGGAGCTGTTTTTT. It codes for CASSPSWINRVRGELFF. The chain uses TRBV7-9 and TRBJ2-2, with a weak D call TRBD1 (6 bases). V dropped 6 bases and J dropped 7 bases, with 24 bases sitting between them. Germline V CDR1 and CDR2: SEHNR, FQNEAQ (reference sequence). CDR3 length: 17 residues.

The chain couples TRBV19 to TRBJ2-3, with TRBD1 as a possible D gene (6 bases). V was shortened by 5 bases and J by 4 bases, with 13 bases between the two germline ends. CDR3 length: 14 amino acids. CDR1 is LNHDA, CDR2 SQIVND, per germline (reference sequence). This CDR3 is CASSAQGIADTQYF. CDR3 in DNA: TGTGCCAGTAGTGCACAGGGTATCGCAGATACGCAGTATTTT.

V gene TRBV2 combines with J gene TRBJ1-2; no reliable D call. V shed 7 bases and J shed 7 bases, with 10 bases lying between them. This CDR3 is 11 amino acids long. The V gene's germline CDR1 is SNHLY and CDR2 FYNNEI. The CDR3, as DNA: TGTGCCAGCATGGGAGAAGTTGGCTACACCTTC. It specifies CASMGEVGYTF. The variable domain in full, with the rest retrieved from reference TRBV2 and TRBJ1-2, is EPEVTQTPSHQVTQMGQEVILRCVPISNHLYFYWYRQILGQKVEFLVSFYNNEISEKSEIFDDQFSVERPDGSNFTLKIRSTKLEDSAMYFCASMGEVGYTFGSGTRLTVV.

The chain uses TRBV2 and TRBJ1-1, with D unresolved. CDR1 SNHLY and CDR2 FYNNEI come from the germline V gene. The CDR3 loop spans 12 amino acids. V was pared by 6 bases and J by 0 bases, with 5 bases between. CDR3 DNA: TGTGCCAGCAGGAGAGTGAACACTGAAGCTTTCTTT. Translating it yields CASRRVNTEAFF.

The chain joins TRBV7-8 to TRBJ2-7; TRBD1 agrees at 7 bases. The CDR3 is made up of 17 amino acids. CDR1 SGHVS and CDR2 FQNEAQ come from the germline V gene. The J segment lost 3 bases and the V segment lost 5 bases, leaving 16 bases of the junction unmatched. The CDR3 spells CASSHRFRDSEIYEQYF. CDR3 coding DNA: TGTGCCAGCAGCCACCGATTCCGGGACAGCGAGATCTACGAGCAGTACTTC.

The chain recombines TRBV9 with TRBJ1-1, with D perhaps TRBD1 (5 bases). CDR1 is SGDLS and CDR2 is YYNGEE in the germline V gene. The ends were cut back, 3 bases at V and 3 bases at J, with 12 bases in the middle. The CDR3 is 14 amino acids. The CDR3 reads CASSADSEYTEAFF. DNA for the CDR3: TGTGCCAGCAGCGCCGACAGCGAGTACACTGAAGCTTTCTTT.

This clone appeared a few times. The chain joins TRBV6-5 to TRBJ1-5, with D maybe TRBD1 (5 bases). The CDR3 has 14 amino acids. Between the trimmed V and J ends, which lost 6 bases and 5 bases, there was a span of 14 bases. Germline V CDR1 and CDR2: MNHEY, SVGAGI. CDR3 coding DNA: TGTGCCAGCAGCCGGACACCTTTTCATCAGCCCCAGCATTTT. Encoded protein: CASSRTPFHQPQHF.

The V gene is TRBV19, the J gene TRBJ2-3; 16 bases are a match to TRBD2. The germline gives CDR1 LNHDA, CDR2 SQIVND (reference sequence). The trim removed 0 bases at V and 5 bases at J, leaving 5 bases unmatched. This CDR3 is 18 amino acids long. This chain's CDR3 is CASSIDGTSGRAKDTQYF. The CDR3 bases are TGTGCCAGTAGTATAGATGGGACTAGCGGGAGGGCCAAAGATACGCAGTATTTT.